The T cell receptor (beta chain) described here comes from a study of shared clonotypes between healthy human individuals. With respect to this clone: Its antigen remains unknown.

Germline V gene data show CDR1 as SEHNR and CDR2 as FQNEAQ (reference sequence). The ends lost 5 bases at V and 8 bases at J; junction bases unmatched: 11. CDR3 length: 14 amino acids. Profiling relied on immunoSEQ multiplex PCR, and the TCRdb table lists in-frame clones only, not all of them. The sample lists around 1 million clones, roughly 72% occurring once. Study-wide results and limits: Generation probabilities were higher for clonotypes shared across all four sorted-subset donors than for unshared ones.

The chain carries TRBV7-9 and TRBJ2-7; 8 bases match TRBD1. This clonotype originated in a man aged 18 to 30 in good health. Source material: memory CD4+ T cells sorted from blood. As to subset: CD45RA-negative fraction. CDR3 in amino acids: CASSPDRDRGKQYF. The CDR3, as DNA: TGTGCCAGCAGCCCGGACAGGGATCGTGGTAAGCAGTACTTC.